This is a list of T cell receptor beta chains from one sample in a study of blood T cells in healthy people across ages. Via MiXCR, TCRdb re-called the 5' RACE reads, giving one row per CDR3 protein. The table has 700,000 to 900,000 distinct CDR3 sequences, 53% seen once. Sample: blood. The receptors here all came from a man older than 75 in good health. Each CDR3 is given with its conserved first and last residue. A D gene is named only where the DNA matches it firmly. Some rows have no size entry. The others give once, few or many, or a class for an expanded clone.

few	TRBJ2-5	TRBV5-1	NA	CASSFARSEETQYF	TGCGCCAGCAGCTTCGCCAGGTCAGAAGAGACCCAGTACTTC
few	TRBJ1-4	TRBV27	NA	CASSVAGSGEKLFF	TGTGCCAGCAGTGTCGCGGGTTCTGGTGAAAAACTGTTTTTT
few	TRBJ2-5	TRBV12-3/TRBV12-4	NA	CASSLDRTREDQYF	TGTGCCAGCAGTTTAGACAGAACGCGAGAGGACCAGTACTTC
NA	TRBJ2-1	TRBV12-3/TRBV12-4	NA	CAGSLVQASKDEQFF	TGTGCCGGCAGTTTAGTGCAGGCGTCGAAGGATGAGCAGTTCTTC
NA	TRBJ2-3	TRBV6-5	TRBD2	CALGRDSTDTQYF	TGTGCCCTCGGGAGGGACAGCACAGATACGCAGTATTTT
NA	TRBJ2-4	TRBV28	NA	CASSTDASSTKQYF	TGTGCCAGCAGCACGGACGCCTCCTCTACGAAGCAGTACTTC
NA	TRBJ2-7	TRBV27	NA	CASSPPDRSYEQYF	TGTGCCAGCAGTCCTCCGGACAGATCCTACGAGCAGTACTTC
few	TRBJ1-2	TRBV20-1	NA	CSSGGIDGYTF	TGCAGTTCGGGGGGAATCGATGGCTACACCTTC
NA	TRBJ2-1	TRBV7-9	TRBD1	CAGQGGLNEQFF	TGTGCCGGCCAAGGGGGCCTTAATGAGCAGTTCTTC
NA	TRBJ2-1	TRBV11-2	NA	CASSLDRGGAYNEQFF	TGTGCCAGCAGCTTAGATAGGGGCGGGGCCTACAATGAGCAGTTCTTC
few	TRBJ2-1	TRBV2	NA	CASNPGNANEQFF	TGTGCCAGCAACCCAGGGAACGCCAATGAGCAGTTCTTC
NA	TRBJ2-1	TRBV25-1	TRBD2	CASSEYGAGGGRLYNEQFF	TGTGCCAGCAGTGAATATGGAGCGGGAGGCGGCCGTCTCTACAATGAGCAGTTCTTC
NA	TRBJ2-7	TRBV12-3/TRBV12-4	TRBD2	CASSSGLAGGSSYEQYF	TGTGCCAGCAGTTCGGGACTAGCGGGAGGGAGCTCCTACGAGCAGTACTTC
few	TRBJ1-1	TRBV5-1	NA	CASSLEGGHTEAFF	TGCGCCAGCAGCTTGGAGGGCGGTCACACTGAAGCTTTCTTT
NA	TRBJ1-1	TRBV18	NA	CATLPPSGTEAFF	TGTGCCACCCTCCCCCCATCGGGCACTGAAGCTTTCTTT
NA	TRBJ2-7	TRBV10-2	NA	CASSQHSGHPSYEQYF	TGCGCCAGCAGCCAGCATTCAGGACACCCTTCCTACGAGCAGTACTTC
few	TRBJ2-7	TRBV12-3/TRBV12-4	TRBD2	CASSIGTSGTYEQYF	TGTGCCAGCAGTATCGGGACTAGCGGAACCTACGAGCAGTACTTC
NA	TRBJ2-5	TRBV6-2/TRBV6-3	NA	CASSYAGETQYF	TGTGCCAGCAGTTACGCCGGAGAGACCCAGTACTTC
NA	TRBJ1-1	TRBV13	NA	CASSLAVGQGAFF	TGTGCCAGCAGCTTAGCGGTGGGTCAGGGGGCTTTCTTT
NA	TRBJ2-1	TRBV10-2	NA	CASSESAVYNEQFF	TGCGCCAGCAGTGAGTCGGCAGTATACAATGAGCAGTTCTTC
NA	TRBJ2-3	TRBV9	TRBD2	CASSATSGTSTDTQYF	TGTGCCAGCAGCGCTACTAGCGGGACTAGCACAGATACGCAGTATTTT
NA	TRBJ2-5	TRBV7-6	NA	CASSLSFGETQYF	TGTGCCAGCAGCTTATCGTTCGGGGAGACCCAGTACTTC